These T cell receptor beta chains were read from a single sample in a study of T cells in tuberculosis. Clones were read by immunoSEQ multiplex PCR, and TCRdb kept only the in-frame ones, dropping some. The repertoire holds about 59,000 clones, about four fifths seen once, with 9.5% to 15% in the top ten. Material for sequencing was CD1b-GMM tetramer-negative cells sorted from PBMCs. The receptors were gathered from an adult woman with latent tuberculosis. Both conserved end residues are part of each CDR3. A D gene is named only where the DNA matches it firmly. The size field is filled for only some rows; it gives once, few, many or a size class.

J gene: TRBJ2-2; clone size: few; V gene: TRBV19; D gene: .; CDR3 DNA: TGTGCCAGTAAGGACAGCCCGAACACCGGGGAGCTGTTTTTT; CDR3 protein: CASKDSPNTGELFF
J gene: TRBJ2-3; clone size: few; V gene: TRBV6-1; D gene: .; CDR3 DNA: TGTGCCAGCAGTGTGGAGGACCGCACAGATACGCAGTATTTT; CDR3 protein: CASSVEDRTDTQYF
J gene: TRBJ1-1; clone size: .; V gene: TRBV11-2; D gene: .; CDR3 DNA: TGTGCCAGCAGCTTAATGGGTAGCAGGGGGAACACTGAAGCTTTCTTT; CDR3 protein: CASSLMGSRGNTEAFF
J gene: TRBJ1-5; clone size: .; V gene: TRBV7-8; D gene: .; CDR3 DNA: TGTGCCAGCAGTTCTTCCCGACAGCAGAATCAGCCCCAGCATTTT; CDR3 protein: CASSSSRQQNQPQHF
J gene: TRBJ1-4; clone size: few; V gene: TRBV10-3; D gene: .; CDR3 DNA: TGTGCCATCAGTAGGGGATTGAATGAAAAACTGTTTTTT; CDR3 protein: CAISRGLNEKLFF
J gene: TRBJ1-4; clone size: once; V gene: TRBV5-1; D gene: TRBD1; CDR3 DNA: TGCGCCAGCAGCCAACAGGGGGCGGGAGAAAAACTGTTTTTT; CDR3 protein: CASSQQGAGEKLFF
J gene: TRBJ1-4; clone size: .; V gene: TRBV7-2; D gene: .; CDR3 DNA: TGTGCCAGCAGCGCCTGGGGGCCAACTAATGAAAAACTGTTTTTT; CDR3 protein: CASSAWGPTNEKLFF
J gene: TRBJ2-1; clone size: .; V gene: TRBV27; D gene: TRBD2; CDR3 DNA: TGTGCCAGCAGTTTTAATGGAGCGGGGGGGTATCAGGCCTACAATGAGCAGTTCTTC; CDR3 protein: CASSFNGAGGYQAYNEQFF
J gene: TRBJ1-2; clone size: .; V gene: TRBV6-1; D gene: TRBD1; CDR3 DNA: TGTGCCAGCAGGTCCGGGACAGATCCAGGTTCCTTC; CDR3 protein: CASRSGTDPGSF
J gene: TRBJ2-5; clone size: .; V gene: TRBV11-1; D gene: .; CDR3 DNA: TGTGCCAGCTCCACCTCCGACAGTCTCCAAGAGACCCAGTACTTC; CDR3 protein: CASSTSDSLQETQYF
J gene: TRBJ2-7; clone size: .; V gene: TRBV19; D gene: TRBD1; CDR3 DNA: TGTGCCAGTGCCATCACCCGGGACAGCTACGAGCAGTACTTC; CDR3 protein: CASAITRDSYEQYF
J gene: TRBJ2-5; clone size: once; V gene: TRBV19; D gene: .; CDR3 DNA: TGTGCCACCTCGAGGAGGGGTAAAGAGACCCAGTACTTC; CDR3 protein: CATSRRGKETQYF
J gene: TRBJ1-6; clone size: .; V gene: TRBV18; D gene: .; CDR3 DNA: TGTGCCAGCTCAAAACAGGGTCAAAATTCACCCCTCCACTTT; CDR3 protein: CASSKQGQNSPLHF
J gene: TRBJ2-7; clone size: .; V gene: TRBV6-1; D gene: .; CDR3 DNA: TGTGCCAGCAGTGAAAGGGGGGAGCAGTACTTC; CDR3 protein: CASSERGEQYF
J gene: TRBJ2-1; clone size: .; V gene: TRBV18; D gene: TRBD2; CDR3 DNA: TGTGCCAGCTCCCGGAGGACTAGCGAATACAATGAGCAGTTCTTC; CDR3 protein: CASSRRTSEYNEQFF
J gene: TRBJ2-1; clone size: .; V gene: TRBV13; D gene: TRBD2; CDR3 DNA: TGTGCCAGCAGCCATCAACTAGCGGGGGTGGATGAGCAGTTCTTC; CDR3 protein: CASSHQLAGVDEQFF
J gene: TRBJ2-5; clone size: .; V gene: TRBV18; D gene: TRBD1; CDR3 DNA: TGTGCCAGCTCACCCGGACAGGGGTTCGTGGAGACCCAGTACTTC; CDR3 protein: CASSPGQGFVETQYF
J gene: TRBJ1-6; clone size: .; V gene: TRBV27; D gene: .; CDR3 DNA: TGTGCCAGCAGTTCGCGACAGGCAGCTTCAGGATCACCCCTCCACTTT; CDR3 protein: CASSSRQAASGSPLHF
J gene: TRBJ1-4; clone size: .; V gene: TRBV30; D gene: .; CDR3 DNA: TGTGCCCTCCAACAGGGACGGAAGAAACTGTTTTTT; CDR3 protein: CALQQGRKKLFF
J gene: TRBJ1-1; clone size: .; V gene: TRBV7-6; D gene: .; CDR3 DNA: TGTGCCAGCAGCGACCTTGACACCTCGGCCACTGAAGCTTTCTTT; CDR3 protein: CASSDLDTSATEAFF
J gene: TRBJ1-1; clone size: .; V gene: TRBV5-1; D gene: .; CDR3 DNA: TGCGCCAGCAGCTTGGGCGAGGTTACCGGAAGCACTGAAGCTTTCTTT; CDR3 protein: CASSLGEVTGSTEAFF
J gene: TRBJ2-7; clone size: .; V gene: TRBV30; D gene: TRBD1; CDR3 DNA: TGTGCCTACCTGACAGGGTCGAACGAGCAGTACTTC; CDR3 protein: CAYLTGSNEQYF
J gene: TRBJ2-1; clone size: .; V gene: TRBV10-3; D gene: .; CDR3 DNA: TGTGCCATCAACCGGGACTCGACCTACAATGAGCAGTTCTTC; CDR3 protein: CAINRDSTYNEQFF
J gene: TRBJ1-5; clone size: .; V gene: TRBV6-1; D gene: .; CDR3 DNA: TGTGCCAGCAGTGTCGAGGAGAATCAGCCCCAGCATTTT; CDR3 protein: CASSVEENQPQHF
J gene: TRBJ2-3; clone size: .; V gene: TRBV4-2; D gene: .; CDR3 DNA: TGTGCCAGCAGCCAAGTTGGGGGGGGGCAAACAGATACGCAGTATTTT; CDR3 protein: CASSQVGGGQTDTQYF
J gene: TRBJ1-1; clone size: .; V gene: TRBV6-5; D gene: .; CDR3 DNA: TGTGCCAGCAGTTCTGACATTGTGAACACTGAAGCTTTCTTT; CDR3 protein: CASSSDIVNTEAFF
J gene: TRBJ2-3; clone size: .; V gene: TRBV28; D gene: TRBD2; CDR3 DNA: TGTGCCAGCAGTCCTTCCCTAGCGGGCACAGATACGCAGTATTTT; CDR3 protein: CASSPSLAGTDTQYF
J gene: TRBJ1-4; clone size: .; V gene: TRBV9; D gene: .; CDR3 DNA: TGTGCCAGCAGCTCAGGAGGGGGGGCCCTTGAAAAACTGTTTTTT; CDR3 protein: CASSSGGGALEKLFF
J gene: TRBJ2-7; clone size: few; V gene: TRBV6-5; D gene: .; CDR3 DNA: TGTGCCAGCAGTTACTCAAGCGGCAGCTCCTACGAGCAGTACTTC; CDR3 protein: CASSYSSGSSYEQYF
J gene: TRBJ1-6; clone size: few; V gene: TRBV28; D gene: .; CDR3 DNA: TGTGCCAGCAGTTGGGAGAGCTCCTATAATTCACCCCTCCACTTT; CDR3 protein: CASSWESSYNSPLHF
J gene: TRBJ1-4; clone size: .; V gene: TRBV30; D gene: .; CDR3 DNA: TGTGCCTGGGGTCGGGGTAATGAAAAACTGTTTTTT; CDR3 protein: CAWGRGNEKLFF
J gene: TRBJ1-1; clone size: .; V gene: TRBV11-2; D gene: .; CDR3 DNA: TGTGCCAGCAGCTTAGAATCAGGGCTGAACACTGAAGCTTTCTTT; CDR3 protein: CASSLESGLNTEAFF
J gene: TRBJ2-5; clone size: .; V gene: TRBV7-3; D gene: .; CDR3 DNA: TGTGCCAGCAGCTTAGAGCCGGGACTTCAAGAGACCCAGTACTTC; CDR3 protein: CASSLEPGLQETQYF
J gene: TRBJ2-3; clone size: .; V gene: TRBV20-1; D gene: TRBD2; CDR3 DNA: TGCAGTGCCCAGCGGGGGGGGCAGTATTTT; CDR3 protein: CSAQRGGQYF
J gene: TRBJ2-3; clone size: .; V gene: TRBV7-3; D gene: .; CDR3 DNA: TGTGCCAGCAGTCCTAATTTCGTGGATACGCAGTATTTT; CDR3 protein: CASSPNFVDTQYF
J gene: TRBJ2-1; clone size: .; V gene: TRBV27; D gene: TRBD2; CDR3 DNA: TGTGCCAGTCCCAGCGGGAGCTCCTACAATGAGCAGTTCTTC; CDR3 protein: CASPSGSSYNEQFF
J gene: TRBJ2-2; clone size: .; V gene: TRBV9; D gene: TRBD1; CDR3 DNA: TGTGCCAGCAGCGCACAGGGGCTGTTCACCGGGGAGCTGTTTTTT; CDR3 protein: CASSAQGLFTGELFF
J gene: TRBJ1-1; clone size: .; V gene: TRBV18; D gene: .; CDR3 DNA: TGTGCCAGCTCACCAGAGGAGAACACTGAAGCTTTCTTT; CDR3 protein: CASSPEENTEAFF
J gene: TRBJ2-7; clone size: .; V gene: TRBV6-1; D gene: .; CDR3 DNA: TGTGCCAGCAGTGTAGAACGAGGGAGCGAGCAGTACTTC; CDR3 protein: CASSVERGSEQYF
J gene: TRBJ2-2; clone size: once; V gene: TRBV11-3; D gene: .; CDR3 DNA: TGTGCCAGCAGCTTAGACGCCCTAGGCAGGGGCGACACCGGGGAGCTGTTTTTT; CDR3 protein: CASSLDALGRGDTGELFF
J gene: TRBJ1-2; clone size: .; V gene: TRBV6-1; D gene: TRBD1; CDR3 DNA: TGTGCCAGCAGTCTACACAGGGGCGGTGGCTACACCTTC; CDR3 protein: CASSLHRGGGYTF
J gene: TRBJ2-5; clone size: .; V gene: TRBV28; D gene: TRBD1; CDR3 DNA: TGTGCCAGCAAGTCGGGGGACAGGGGGTTGTGGCGAGAGACCCAGTACTTC; CDR3 protein: CASKSGDRGLWRETQYF
J gene: TRBJ1-5; clone size: once; V gene: TRBV6-5; D gene: .; CDR3 DNA: TGTGCCAGCAGGCCACTATCCTATAGCAATCAGCCCCAGCATTTT; CDR3 protein: CASRPLSYSNQPQHF
J gene: TRBJ1-1; clone size: few; V gene: TRBV6-5; D gene: .; CDR3 DNA: TGTGCCAGCAGTTATCACGAACAGGGCAGGACTGAAGCTTTCTTT; CDR3 protein: CASSYHEQGRTEAFF
J gene: TRBJ2-7; clone size: .; V gene: TRBV27; D gene: .; CDR3 DNA: TGTGCCAGCAGTTTAATGGGGGGCGAGCAGTACTTC; CDR3 protein: CASSLMGGEQYF
J gene: TRBJ2-7; clone size: once; V gene: TRBV6-1; D gene: TRBD1; CDR3 DNA: TGTGCCAGCAGTCCGACAGGGGGCGGGTACGAGCAGTACTTC; CDR3 protein: CASSPTGGGYEQYF
J gene: TRBJ2-7; clone size: .; V gene: TRBV10-2; D gene: TRBD1; CDR3 DNA: TGCGCCAGCGGGACAGGGGGAAACGAGCAGTACTTC; CDR3 protein: CASGTGGNEQYF
J gene: TRBJ2-7; clone size: .; V gene: TRBV28; D gene: .; CDR3 DNA: TGTGCCAGCAGTTTCCCAAGGAGCCCCCTTGTGGTAGGGCGGGACGAGCAGTACTTC; CDR3 protein: CASSFPRSPLVVGRDEQYF
J gene: TRBJ2-7; clone size: .; V gene: TRBV28; D gene: .; CDR3 DNA: TGTGCCAGCAGTACCTGGACAGTAGCTAACGAGCAGTACTTC; CDR3 protein: CASSTWTVANEQYF
J gene: TRBJ1-6; clone size: .; V gene: TRBV27; D gene: TRBD1; CDR3 DNA: TGTGCCAGCACCAACACAGGGGGCACTTCACCCCTCCACTTT; CDR3 protein: CASTNTGGTSPLHF
J gene: TRBJ2-1; clone size: .; V gene: TRBV7-6; D gene: .; CDR3 DNA: TGTGCCAGCGGTACAGGAAAGCAGTTCTTC; CDR3 protein: CASGTGKQFF
J gene: TRBJ1-5; clone size: once; V gene: TRBV18; D gene: .; CDR3 DNA: TGTGCCAGCTCACCCCAGGAGGGGAGGAATCAGCCCCAGCATTTT; CDR3 protein: CASSPQEGRNQPQHF
J gene: TRBJ2-5; clone size: .; V gene: TRBV11-2; D gene: TRBD1; CDR3 DNA: TGTGCCAGCAGCTTAGAGAGGACAGGTTCAGGGGCCCAGTACTTC; CDR3 protein: CASSLERTGSGAQYF
J gene: TRBJ2-1; clone size: .; V gene: TRBV27; D gene: TRBD2; CDR3 DNA: TGTGCCAGCAGTTTAAGGACTAGCGGCACTCCCCCCTACAATGAGCAGTTCTTC; CDR3 protein: CASSLRTSGTPPYNEQFF
J gene: TRBJ1-3; clone size: .; V gene: TRBV4-3; D gene: TRBD1; CDR3 DNA: TGCGCCAGCAGCCAAGCGACAGGGTCGGCTGGAAACACCATATATTTT; CDR3 protein: CASSQATGSAGNTIYF
J gene: TRBJ2-2; clone size: .; V gene: TRBV14; D gene: .; CDR3 DNA: TGTGCCAGCAGCCAAGCCAGAACAGTCTACACCGGGGAGCTGTTTTTT; CDR3 protein: CASSQARTVYTGELFF
J gene: TRBJ1-2; clone size: .; V gene: TRBV18; D gene: .; CDR3 DNA: TGTGCCAGCTCACCCGACACCCGAAGGGGCTACACCTTC; CDR3 protein: CASSPDTRRGYTF
J gene: TRBJ2-7; clone size: once; V gene: TRBV6-6; D gene: TRBD2; CDR3 DNA: TGTGCCAGCAGTTATAAAGCGGGAGACTACGAGCAGTACTTC; CDR3 protein: CASSYKAGDYEQYF
J gene: TRBJ1-4; clone size: .; V gene: TRBV18; D gene: TRBD1; CDR3 DNA: TGTGCCAGCTCACCGGGACAGGGCGAAAAACTGTTTTTT; CDR3 protein: CASSPGQGEKLFF